Shown below are 27 T cell receptor beta chains from a single sample sequenced in a study of shared clonotypes between healthy human individuals (TCRdb year 2020). Library preparation was by the immunoSEQ multiplex PCR assay. TCRdb took this table from immuneACCESS and kept in-frame rearrangements with V and J called. Such tables lack part of the clones; where checked against another copy, unresolved V genes explain under half of the gap, and the rest is unexplained. The sample data list approximately 1.5 million clones, and approximately 98.5% of these were observed just once. Together, the top ten hold over 0.3% of the sample. The sequenced sample was naive CD4+ T cells sorted from blood. This specimen's cell subset or site label, interpreted: CD45RA+ positively selected. The receptors originated from a man under 40 in good health.

The V call is TRBV2, the J call TRBJ2-7, with TRBD2 matching over 12 bases. The CDR3 is 14 residues long. In germline, CDR1 is SNHLY, CDR2 FYNNEI. V lost 7 bases to trimming and J lost 2 bases; unmatched junction nucleotides: 3. CDR3 coding DNA: TGTGCCAGCACTAGACTAGCGGGGGCCTACGAGCAGTACTTC. This sequence encodes CASTRLAGAYEQYF.

This chain uses TRBV9 with TRBJ2-7; D not resolved. The CDR3 is 13 amino acids. The germline V and J ends were trimmed by 0 bases and 7 bases, with 11 bases remaining between them. Germline assignment: CDR1 SGDLS and CDR2 YYNGEE. CDR3 in DNA: TGTGCCAGCAGCGTAGAACCCCAAGGAGAGCAGTACTTC. Protein: CASSVEPQGEQYF. Supplemented by reference TRBV9 and TRBJ2-7, the full variable domain reads DSGVTQTPKHLITATGQRVTLRCSPRSGDLSVYWYQQSLDQGLQFLIQYYNGEERAKGNILERFSAQQFPDLHSELNLSSLELGDSALYFCASSVEPQGEQYFGPGTRLTVT.

This clone was seen once. The chain links TRBV19 to TRBJ2-4; D unclear. This CDR3 contains 15 residues. V was clipped by 5 bases and J by 1 base, with 12 bases between them. From germline, CDR1 is LNHDA and CDR2 SQIVND (reference sequence). The chain's CDR3 is CASSLLTAAKNIQYF. Here the CDR3 DNA reads TGTGCCAGTAGTCTCTTGACTGCCGCCAAAAACATTCAGTACTTC.

The DNA of the CDR3 is TGCAGCGTAGGTGGACAGAGCTACAATGAGCAGTTCTTC. This encodes CSVGGQSYNEQFF. V is TRBV29-1 and J is TRBJ2-1; D might be TRBD1 (6 bases). The length of the CDR3 is 13 residues. V was shortened by 6 bases and J by 3 bases, with 12 bases between the two germline ends. Germline values: CDR1 SQVTM, CDR2 ANQGSEA.

This chain joins TRBV4-1 and TRBJ1-4; 11 nucleotides agree with TRBD1. The junction had 3 bases not matched to a gene; V was cut back by 2 bases and J by 1 base. The CDR3 loop spans 17 amino acids. In germline, CDR1 is MGHRA, CDR2 YSYEKL. Written as DNA, the CDR3 is TGCGCCAGCAGCCAAAAGGGACAGGGGGGAACTAATGAAAAACTGTTTTTT. Protein product: CASSQKGQGGTNEKLFF.

The gene calls are TRBV7-9 and TRBJ2-3; no clear D. The CDR3 runs to 15 residues. Germline assignment: CDR1 SEHNR and CDR2 FQNEAQ (reference sequence). V was cut by 0 bases and J by 2 bases, with 9 bases left in between. The DNA for the CDR3 is TGTGCCAGCAGCTTAGCGACTGGCTACACAGATACGCAGTATTTT. This translates into CASSLATGYTDTQYF.

The rearrangement links TRBV9 to TRBJ2-1; D possibly corresponds to TRBD1 (5 bases). Germline CDR1 is SGDLS and CDR2 is YYNGEE. The CDR3 runs 15 residues. With 0 bases removed from V and 5 bases from J, the gap between germline ends came to 12 bases. CDR3 in DNA: TGTGCCAGCAGCGTAGGTGGCAGGGCCCACAATGAGCAGTTCTTC. Translation: CASSVGGRAHNEQFF.

V is TRBV11-2 and J is TRBJ2-1; TRBD2 matches 14 bases. J gave up 4 bases and V 5 bases, and 7 bases lay outside the gene matches. The CDR3 covers 17 residues. Germline V gene data show CDR1 as SGHAT and CDR2 as FQNNGV. The CDR3 bases are TGTGCCAGCAGCCCAATCGGGACTAGCGGGAGATACAATGAGCAGTTCTTC. Protein: CASSPIGTSGRYNEQFF.

J is TRBJ2-5 and V is TRBV5-4; 12 bases align to TRBD2. Germline loops: CDR1 SGHNT, CDR2 YYREEE (reference sequence). Unmatched junction bases numbered 7, after V lost 5 bases and J lost 5 bases. The CDR3 consists of 15 residues. The CDR3 region has the DNA TGTGCCAGCAGAAGCCTAGCGGGAGGGAGGGAGACCCAGTACTTC. Its protein product is CASRSLAGGRETQYF. The whole variable domain, filled in from reference TRBV5-4 and TRBJ2-5, reads ETGVTQSPTHLIKTRGQQVTLRCSSQSGHNTVSWYQQALGQGPQFIFQYYREEENGRGNFPPRFSGLQFPNYSSELNVNALELDDSALYLCASRSLAGGRETQYFGPGTRLLVL.

This clone was counted once. This chain connects TRBV9 to TRBJ1-4; D remains unclear. V lost 3 bases and J 7 bases, leaving 22 bases between the germline ends. The CDR3 length is 17 residues. The V gene's germline CDR1 is SGDLS and CDR2 YYNGEE. CDR3 nucleotide sequence: TGTGCCAGCAGCGCAGATGAGTCGGGGTTTTTGAGTGAAAAACTGTTTTTT. Protein product: CASSADESGFLSEKLFF.

This chain links TRBV7-8 with TRBJ2-1; tentatively, D is TRBD1 (6 bases). The CDR3 sequence is 13 residues long. Germline CDR1 SGHVS, CDR2 FQNEAQ. V lost 2 bases and J 7 bases, leaving 9 bases between the germline ends. The CDR3 sequence is CASSLTGRNEQFF. CDR3 nucleotides: TGTGCCAGCAGCTTAACAGGGCGTAATGAGCAGTTCTTC.

This clone was seen a single time. The CDR3 reads CASSSPGTLTYNEQFF. Written as DNA, the CDR3 is TGTGCCAGCAGTTCCCCCGGCACACTTACCTACAATGAGCAGTTCTTC. The chain is built from TRBV27 and TRBJ2-1, with D uncertain. V dropped 4 bases and J dropped 2 bases, with 15 bases sitting between them. Germline CDR1 is MNHEY and CDR2 is SMNVEV (reference sequence). This CDR3 contains 16 residues.

The chain joins TRBV28 to TRBJ2-5; D remains ambiguous. V was cut by 6 bases and J by 6 bases, with 11 bases left in between. CDR3 size: 12 residues. CDR1 and CDR2 (germline): MDHEN, SYDVKM. CDR3 residues: CASSPSTQTQYF. The CDR3 nucleotides read TGTGCCAGCAGCCCTTCAACTCAGACCCAGTACTTC. The whole variable domain, filled in from reference TRBV28 and TRBJ2-5, reads DVKVTQSSRYLVKRTGEKVFLECVQDMDHENMFWYRQDPGLGLRLIYFSYDVKMKEKGDIPEGYSVSREKKERFSLILESASTNQTSMYLCASSPSTQTQYFGPGTRLLVL.

This clone has a single count. At the DNA level, this CDR3 is encoded by other sequences in the same sample as well. This chain joins TRBV30 and TRBJ2-3; D ambiguous. The CDR3 contains 12 residues. The germline V gene has CDR1 GTSNPN and CDR2 SVGIG (reference sequence). Between the trimmed V and J ends, which lost 0 bases and 0 bases, there was a span of 1 base. The CDR3 nucleotides read TGTGCCTGGAGTGTCAGCACAGATACGCAGTATTTT. It specifies CAWSVSTDTQYF.

On this clone: Distinct nucleotide sequences in the sample also encode this CDR3. This chain connects TRBV5-1 to TRBJ1-1; D might be TRBD1 (5 bases). The CDR3 covers 15 residues. The ends were cut back, 0 bases at V and 0 bases at J, with 9 bases in the middle. Germline CDR1 and CDR2: SGHRS and YFSETQ. CDR3 DNA: TGCGCCAGCAGCTTGGCCAGGACAATGAACACTGAAGCTTTCTTT. It yields the protein CASSLARTMNTEAFF. The entire variable domain, with the rest obtained from reference TRBV5-1 and TRBJ1-1, is as follows: KAGVTQTPRYLIKTRGQQVTLSCSPISGHRSVSWYQQTPGQGLQFLFEYFSETQRNKGNFPGRFSGRQFSNSRSEMNVSTLELGDSALYLCASSLARTMNTEAFFGQGTRLTVV.

Only one count was recorded for this clone. The genes are TRBV7-2 and TRBJ2-3; D possibly corresponds to TRBD2 (5 bases). Trimming stripped 1 base from V and 5 bases from J, with 16 bases between. Germline-derived CDR1 and CDR2 are SGHTA and FQGNSA. The CDR3 loop spans 16 amino acids. For the CDR3, the DNA is TGTGCCAGCAGCTTAGGTCATGGGCGCGGGTTAGATACGCAGTATTTT. Translation: CASSLGHGRGLDTQYF. The variable domain in full, completed from reference TRBV7-2 and TRBJ2-3, reads GAGVSQSPSNKVTEKGKDVELRCDPISGHTALYWYRQSLGQGLEFLIYFQGNSAPDKSGLPSDRFSAERTGGSVSTLTIQRTQQEDSAVYLCASSLGHGRGLDTQYFGPGTRLTVL.

This clone is a singleton in its sample. The rearrangement uses TRBV11-2 and TRBJ2-5; D ambiguous. V was clipped by 0 bases and J by 4 bases, with 12 bases between them. Germline assignment: CDR1 SGHAT and CDR2 FQNNGV. This CDR3 spans 15 amino acids. CDR3 in DNA: TGTGCCAGCAGCTTAGATATGGCCTATGGAGAGACCCAGTACTTC. This sequence encodes CASSLDMAYGETQYF. Full variable domain (rest looked up from reference TRBV11-2 and TRBJ2-5): EAGVAQSPRYKIIEKRQSVAFWCNPISGHATLYWYQQILGQGPKLLIQFQNNGVVDDSQLPKDRFSAERLKGVDSTLKIQPAKLEDSAVYLCASSLDMAYGETQYFGPGTRLLVL.

This chain uses TRBV7-8 with TRBJ2-1; D unresolved. Trimming left V 3 bases short and J 0 bases short, with 12 bases between. Germline V gene data show CDR1 as SGHVS and CDR2 as FQNEAQ. The CDR3 contains 16 residues. The CDR3 here is CASSFFRGSSYNEQFF. For the CDR3, the DNA is TGTGCCAGCAGCTTCTTCCGCGGCAGCTCCTACAATGAGCAGTTCTTC.

The V call is TRBV9, the J call TRBJ2-3, with D possibly matching TRBD1 (5 bases). CDR1 is SGDLS, CDR2 YYNGEE, per germline. Trimming stripped 7 bases from V and 2 bases from J, with 11 bases between. The CDR3 runs to 13 residues. Here the CDR3 DNA reads TGTGCCAGCGCCAAGACAGTCACAGATACGCAGTATTTT. It is translated as CASAKTVTDTQYF.

The sample holds one count of this clone. The chain uses TRBV5-5 and TRBJ1-1, with D unresolved. Germline CDR1 SGHKS, CDR2 YYEKEE (reference sequence). The CDR3 runs 15 residues. V was trimmed by 6 bases and J by 1 base, leaving 16 bases between them. CDR3 coding DNA: TGTGCCAGCACTCTTGAGCCACAGTGGAACACTGAAGCTTTCTTT. Translating gives CASTLEPQWNTEAFF.

V is TRBV10-1 and J is TRBJ2-7; D call uncertain. This CDR3 contains 12 residues. Germline V gene data show CDR1 as WNHNN and CDR2 as SYGVQD (reference sequence). The V end was cut by 0 bases, the J end by 8 bases, with 8 bases between. The CDR3 DNA reads as TGCGCCAGCAGTGAGTCGGGAAGAAAGCAGTACTTC. Protein sequence: CASSESGRKQYF.

J is TRBJ2-1 and V is TRBV11-3; TRBD2 aligns across 7 bases. Per germline, CDR1 SGHNT and CDR2 YENEEA. The junction had 12 bases not matched to a gene; V was cut back by 5 bases and J by 2 bases. CDR3 length: 17 residues. The DNA for the CDR3 is TGTGCCAGCAGCCCATTAGAGAGCGGGACTACCTACAATGAGCAGTTCTTC. Translating gives CASSPLESGTTYNEQFF.

The rearrangement uses TRBV25-1 and TRBJ1-4; D remains unclear. This CDR3 is 16 amino acids long. Germline lookup yields CDR1 MGHDK and CDR2 SYGVNS. V dropped 4 bases and J dropped 4 bases, with 16 bases sitting between them. The CDR3 is CASSGYKEMGNEKLFF. The CDR3 bases are TGTGCCAGCAGTGGATACAAGGAGATGGGTAATGAAAAACTGTTTTTT.

The J gene is TRBJ2-7, the V gene TRBV10-3; D not certain. The CDR3 has 14 residues. Germline CDR1 and CDR2: ENHRY and SYGVKD. The germline V and J ends were trimmed by 10 bases and 1 base, with 17 bases remaining between them. CDR3 loop: CATASSAFSYEQYF. In nucleotides, the CDR3 is TGTGCCACCGCGAGCTCGGCTTTTTCCTACGAGCAGTACTTC.

The chain couples TRBV5-1 to TRBJ2-5; D gene ambiguous. Trimming shortened V by 0 bases and J by 0 bases, and 15 bases separated the two germline ends. The germline CDR1 and CDR2 sequences are SGHRS and YFSETQ. There are 17 residues in the CDR3. This CDR3 reads CASSLALGRLHQETQYF. CDR3 in DNA: TGCGCCAGCAGCTTGGCCTTAGGACGGCTCCACCAAGAGACCCAGTACTTC. Looking up the rest from reference TRBV5-1 and TRBJ2-5 gives the full variable domain: KAGVTQTPRYLIKTRGQQVTLSCSPISGHRSVSWYQQTPGQGLQFLFEYFSETQRNKGNFPGRFSGRQFSNSRSEMNVSTLELGDSALYLCASSLALGRLHQETQYFGPGTRLLVL.

The rearrangement joins TRBV6-5 to TRBJ1-5, with D maybe TRBD1 (5 bases). V lost 6 bases and J lost 3, with 12 bases in between. CDR3 size: 14 residues. The V gene's germline CDR1 is MNHEY and CDR2 SVGAGI. The CDR3 DNA reads as TGTGCCAGCAGGCAGGGAAGTGCCAATCAGCCCCAGCATTTT. Translated, it gives CASRQGSANQPQHF.

The V call is TRBV19, the J call TRBJ2-7; TRBD1 matches 7 bases. The CDR3 is made up of 16 amino acids. Germline loops: CDR1 LNHDA, CDR2 SQIVND (reference sequence). J gave up 3 bases and V 6 bases, and 14 bases lay outside the gene matches. CDR3: CASRPRDSQTHYEQYF. The CDR3, as DNA: TGTGCCAGTAGACCACGGGACAGTCAGACCCACTACGAGCAGTACTTC.